These T cell receptor beta chains were read from a single sample in a study of technical replicates of blood from a handful of donors. TCRdb's copy holds only in-frame clones and misses some; the assay was immunoSEQ multiplex PCR. The sample contains about 94,000 clones, around 95% of which appear only once. The sample was T cells isolated from PBMCs. Receptors originate from a human donor in good health. Both conserved end residues are part of each CDR3. D genes are given only for firm matches. Size tells how often a clone was seen (once, few, many) or the class of an expanded clone, and some rows leave it out.

d_gene,j_gene,abundance,len,v_gene,CDR3aa,CDR3nt
TRBD1,TRBJ1-2,NA,14,TRBV25-1,CASREQGWDRGYTF,TGTGCCAGCAGAGAACAGGGGTGGGATAGAGGCTACACCTTC
TRBD1,TRBJ2-7,NA,18,TRBV7-9,CASSLRSRGPRPFYEQYF,TGTGCCAGCAGCTTACGATCCAGGGGGCCCAGGCCCTTTTACGAGCAGTACTTC
TRBD1,TRBJ2-7,once,17,TRBV4-1,CASSQDFPGTVSYEQYF,TGCGCCAGCAGCCAAGATTTCCCCGGGACAGTCTCCTACGAGCAGTACTTC
NA,TRBJ2-3,NA,13,TRBV2,CASSELEVDTQYF,TGTGCCAGCAGTGAACTCGAGGTCGATACGCAGTATTTT
TRBD1,TRBJ2-7,NA,16,TRBV19,CASSSSRTGRTYEQYF,TGTGCCAGTAGTTCTTCCCGGACAGGGCGAACCTACGAGCAGTACTTC
NA,TRBJ1-2,NA,12,TRBV30,CAWSVWTEGYTF,TGTGCCTGGAGTGTCTGGACAGAAGGCTACACCTTC
TRBD2,TRBJ2-1,NA,15,TRBV27,CASSLERELYNEQFF,TGTGCCAGCAGTTTAGAGCGGGAGTTGTACAATGAGCAGTTCTTC
NA,TRBJ2-7,NA,13,TRBV7-2,CASSLMRTYEQYF,TGTGCCAGCAGCTTAATGAGAACCTACGAGCAGTACTTC
TRBD2,TRBJ2-1,once,15,TRBV5-1,CASSLLTSGSVEQFF,TGCGCCAGCAGCTTGTTGACTAGCGGGAGCGTTGAGCAGTTCTTC
TRBD2,TRBJ2-7,once,14,TRBV6-1,CASSYWTSGYEQYF,TGTGCCAGCTCCTACTGGACTAGCGGATACGAGCAGTACTTC
NA,TRBJ1-4,NA,14,TRBV5-1,CASRYRDRYEKLFF,TGCGCCAGCAGATACCGGGATCGGTATGAAAAACTGTTTTTT
NA,TRBJ1-1,NA,17,TRBV5-1,CASSSGAIAGMNTEAFF,TGCGCCAGCAGCTCCGGGGCGATTGCGGGGATGAACACTGAAGCTTTCTTT
TRBD1,TRBJ2-7,NA,16,TRBV7-9,CASSPIGQGARYEQYF,TGTGCCAGCAGCCCTATCGGACAGGGCGCCAGATACGAGCAGTACTTC
NA,TRBJ1-1,once,15,TRBV6-5,CASSSQGPWNTEAFF,TGTGCCAGCAGTTCTCAGGGGCCCTGGAACACTGAAGCTTTCTTT
NA,TRBJ1-2,once,15,TRBV25-1,CASSEYQGFVYGYTF,TGTGCCAGCAGTGAATATCAGGGATTCGTCTATGGCTACACCTTC
NA,TRBJ1-1,once,15,TRBV4-1,CASSRGGVSNTEAFF,TGCGCCAGCAGCCGGGGGGGGGTTTCGAACACTGAAGCTTTCTTT
NA,TRBJ1-1,NA,14,TRBV5-1,CASSLGPGGAEAFF,TGCGCCAGCAGCTTGGGACCGGGCGGGGCTGAAGCTTTCTTT
NA,TRBJ2-7,NA,14,TRBV7-2,CASSTDYYNYEQYF,TGTGCCAGCAGCACCGACTATTATAACTACGAGCAGTACTTC
NA,TRBJ2-1,NA,15,TRBV9,CASSVGDLALDEQFF,TGTGCCAGCAGCGTAGGTGACCTAGCGTTGGATGAGCAGTTCTTC
NA,TRBJ2-7,NA,17,TRBV4-1,CASSPRTFRQVSYEQYF,TGCGCCAGCAGCCCCAGAACCTTTCGACAGGTTTCCTACGAGCAGTACTTC
TRBD1,TRBJ1-1,NA,13,TRBV19,CASTRQGNTEAFF,TGTGCCAGTACACGACAGGGTAACACTGAAGCTTTCTTT
NA,TRBJ2-7,NA,14,TRBV18,CASSPQGVYYEQYF,TGTGCCAGCTCACCACAGGGGGTGTACTACGAGCAGTACTTC
NA,TRBJ1-6,NA,16,TRBV5-5,CASSYGVGGRNSPLHF,TGTGCCAGCAGCTACGGGGTAGGGGGAAGAAATTCACCCCTCCACTTT
TRBD1,TRBJ1-2,NA,15,TRBV11-1,CASSLERGGNYGYTF,TGTGCCAGCAGCCTCGAGAGAGGGGGCAACTATGGCTACACCTTC
TRBD1,TRBJ2-5,NA,14,TRBV6-5,CASGRLGQIETQYF,TGTGCCAGCGGGCGCCTGGGACAGATAGAGACCCAGTACTTC
TRBD1,TRBJ2-7,NA,15,TRBV7-9,CASSSTGGNSYEQYF,TGTGCCAGCAGCTCGACAGGGGGCAACTCCTACGAGCAGTACTTC
TRBD2,TRBJ2-5,NA,15,TRBV5-1,CASSLDGEGQETQYF,TGCGCCAGCAGCTTGGATGGGGAGGGTCAAGAGACCCAGTACTTC
NA,TRBJ2-1,NA,15,TRBV7-9,CASSLEVGEYNEQFF,TGTGCCAGCAGCTTAGAGGTCGGGGAGTACAATGAGCAGTTCTTC
NA,TRBJ2-6,NA,18,TRBV19,CASTHSTGVASGANVLTF,TGTGCCAGCACTCATTCGACAGGTGTAGCCTCTGGGGCCAACGTCCTGACTTTC
TRBD1,TRBJ2-4,NA,14,TRBV6-5,CASRQGAAKNIQYF,TGTGCCAGCAGACAGGGGGCGGCCAAAAACATTCAGTACTTC
NA,TRBJ2-7,NA,15,TRBV15,CATSRDFLAAYEQYF,TGTGCCACCAGCAGAGATTTCTTAGCTGCCTACGAGCAGTACTTC
NA,TRBJ2-1,NA,15,TRBV5-4,CASSPPSASNNEQFF,TGTGCCAGCAGCCCGCCTAGCGCCTCTAACAATGAGCAGTTCTTC
NA,TRBJ1-1,NA,13,TRBV5-5,CAGRLEMNTEAFF,TGTGCCGGTAGACTAGAGATGAACACTGAAGCTTTCTTT
NA,TRBJ2-7,NA,14,TRBV28,CASSKLDSSYEQYF,TGTGCCAGCAGTAAGCTGGACAGCTCCTACGAGCAGTACTTC
NA,TRBJ1-3,NA,16,TRBV6-5,CASSYSSGVSGNTIYF,TGTGCCAGCAGTTACTCGTCGGGAGTCTCTGGAAACACCATATATTTT
TRBD2,TRBJ2-4,NA,15,TRBV15,CATSRDLLAGNIQYF,TGTGCCACCAGCAGAGATCTACTAGCGGGTAACATTCAGTACTTC
NA,TRBJ1-3,few,14,TRBV25-1,CASSEFLSGNTIYF,TGTGCCAGCAGTGAATTTCTCTCTGGAAACACCATATATTTT
TRBD2,TRBJ2-3,NA,11,TRBV20-1,CSVSGVDTQYF,TGCAGTGTTAGCGGGGTGGATACGCAGTATTTT
TRBD2,TRBJ2-1,NA,15,TRBV2,CASKSGGSSYNEQFF,TGTGCCAGCAAAAGCGGGGGGAGCTCCTACAATGAGCAGTTCTTC
TRBD1,TRBJ1-6,NA,12,TRBV11-3,CASGQGQSPLHF,TGTGCCAGCGGACAGGGTCAATCACCCCTCCACTTT
TRBD1,TRBJ1-4,NA,13,TRBV5-1,CASAETGGEKLFF,TGCGCCAGCGCGGAGACAGGGGGTGAAAAACTGTTTTTT
TRBD2,TRBJ2-1,NA,16,TRBV19,CASSITGGSAYNEQFF,TGTGCCAGTAGTATTACCGGCGGGAGCGCCTACAATGAGCAGTTCTTC
NA,TRBJ2-3,NA,15,TRBV10-3,CAISASPPGADTQYF,TGTGCCATCAGTGCTAGCCCCCCAGGGGCAGATACGCAGTATTTT
TRBD1,TRBJ2-3,NA,15,TRBV4-2,CASSPQGAGTDTQYF,TGTGCCAGCAGCCCCCAGGGGGCCGGGACAGATACGCAGTATTTT
NA,TRBJ1-2,NA,16,TRBV27,CASSLIGAGTNYGYTF,TGTGCCAGCAGTTTAATTGGGGCCGGTACTAACTATGGCTACACCTTC
NA,TRBJ1-5,NA,14,TRBV6-1,CASSPLTSDQPQHF,TGTGCCAGCAGTCCGTTAACCTCGGATCAGCCCCAGCATTTT
NA,TRBJ2-7,NA,12,TRBV6-5,CASSRDTYEQYF,TGTGCCAGCAGCCGGGACACATACGAGCAGTACTTC
TRBD2,TRBJ2-1,NA,16,TRBV4-2,CASSRRTSGEYNEQFF,TGTGCCAGCAGCCGCCGGACTAGCGGGGAGTACAATGAGCAGTTCTTC
TRBD1,TRBJ1-1,NA,14,TRBV6-5,CASSPGQGGTEAFF,TGTGCCAGCAGCCCGGGACAGGGGGGGACTGAAGCTTTCTTT